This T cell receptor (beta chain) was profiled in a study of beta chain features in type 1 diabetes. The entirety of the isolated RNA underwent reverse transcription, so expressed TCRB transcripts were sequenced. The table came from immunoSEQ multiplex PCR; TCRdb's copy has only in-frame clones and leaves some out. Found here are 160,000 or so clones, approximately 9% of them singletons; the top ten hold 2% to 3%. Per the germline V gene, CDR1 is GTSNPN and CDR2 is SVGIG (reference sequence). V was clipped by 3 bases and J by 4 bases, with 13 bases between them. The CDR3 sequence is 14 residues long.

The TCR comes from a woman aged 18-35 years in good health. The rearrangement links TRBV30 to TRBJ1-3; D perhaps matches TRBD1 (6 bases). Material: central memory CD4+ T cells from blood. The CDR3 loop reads CAWRRGAGGNTIYF. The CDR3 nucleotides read TGTGCCTGGAGGCGGGGGGCAGGCGGAAACACCATATATTTT. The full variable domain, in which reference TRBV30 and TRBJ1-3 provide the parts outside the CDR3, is SQTIHQWPATLVQPVGSPLSLECTVEGTSNPNLYWYRQAAGRGLQLLFYSVGIGQISSEVPQNLSASRPQDRQFILSSKKLLLSDSGFYLCAWRRGAGGNTIYFGEGSWLTVV.